This T cell receptor (beta chain) originates from a study of breast tumors, draining lymph nodes, adjacent tissues. Per the germline V gene, CDR1 is LNHDA and CDR2 is SQIVND (reference sequence). The CDR3 spans 13 residues. The V end lost 5 bases, the J end lost 6 bases, and 14 bases lay between the germline ends. Using its own MiXCR run on the multiplex PCR reads, TCRdb lists one record per CDR3 protein. Of approximately 230,000 distinct CDR3 sequences in the sample, roughly a third are singletons; the top ten hold 3.6%. This clonotype was picked up many times. Axillary draining lymph nodes of breast cancer patients supplied the node samples.

This TCR derives from a female donor with breast cancer. Some clones in this sample may be carry-over from other donors' samples. Sequencing was carried out using axillary lymph node tissue. The genes are TRBV19 and TRBJ2-7; tentative D call: TRBD1 (7 bases). The CDR3 coding sequence is TGTGCCAGTAGTGGACCAGGGGGAGGCGAGCAGTACTTC. Translating it yields CASSGPGGGEQYF.